This entry lists 22 T cell receptor beta chains sequenced from one sample in a study of immune evolution from preneoplasia to lung adenocarcinoma. The assay was immunoSEQ multiplex PCR, and TCRdb's table has in-frame clones only and misses some. In the table there are 3,500 to 4,500 clones, over 45% of which are singletons. The specimen sequenced was FFPE normal lung tissue adjacent to the tumor. The source of these receptors is a person aged 45 to 59 with lung adenocarcinoma.

The V gene is TRBV29-1, the J gene TRBJ1-2; D is undetermined. There are 14 residues in the CDR3. Germline V gene lookup returns CDR1 SQVTM and CDR2 ANQGSEA. Trimming pared 3 bases from V and 4 bases from J, leaving 15 bases between. The CDR3, as DNA: TGCAGCGTTGACGTAGATCCGGCGGTCTATGGCTACACCTTC. Protein: CSVDVDPAVYGYTF.

This clone showed up just a few times. The chain carries TRBV5-4 and TRBJ1-2; D is unclear. The germline gives CDR1 SGHNT, CDR2 YYREEE (reference sequence). V was cut by 0 bases and J by 0 bases, with 3 bases left in between. CDR3 length equals 13 residues. The CDR3 region is CASSLDANYGYTF. Written as DNA, the CDR3 is TGTGCCAGCAGCTTGGACGCTAACTATGGCTACACCTTC.

The rearrangement links TRBV9 to TRBJ1-3; tentatively, D is TRBD1 (6 bases). The CDR3 extends over 16 amino acids. Germline lookup yields CDR1 SGDLS and CDR2 YYNGEE. The V end lost 3 bases, the J end lost 0 bases, and 13 bases lay between the germline ends. The CDR3 spells CASSAEQGYSGNTIYF. The CDR3 coding sequence is TGTGCCAGCAGCGCCGAACAGGGTTACTCTGGAAACACCATATATTTT.

This clone was seen more than once but under ten times. The chain uses TRBV2 and TRBJ1-4, with 7 bases matching TRBD1. The V segment lost 11 bases and the J segment 7 bases; nucleotides outside the gene matches: 10. The CDR3 runs 13 residues. Germline V gene data show CDR1 as SNHLY and CDR2 as FYNNEI. The CDR3 sequence is CAGTTGIREKLFF. CDR3 in DNA: TGTGCCGGAACGACAGGGATACGTGAAAAACTGTTTTTT. Variable domain in full (rest from reference TRBV2 and TRBJ1-4): EPEVTQTPSHQVTQMGQEVILRCVPISNHLYFYWYRQILGQKVEFLVSFYNNEISEKSEIFDDQFSVERPDGSNFTLKIRSTKLEDSAMYFCAGTTGIREKLFFGSGTQLSVL.

The chain recombines TRBV7-6 with TRBJ1-1, with a weak D call TRBD1 (6 bases). CDR3 length: 14 amino acids. Per the germline V gene, CDR1 is SGHVS and CDR2 is FNYEAQ. Trimming left V 7 bases short and J 2 bases short, with 14 bases between. This CDR3 is CASTQAGANTEAFF. The CDR3 DNA is TGTGCCAGCACCCAGGCGGGGGCTAACACTGAAGCTTTCTTT.

This clone was counted between two and nine times. The chain recombines TRBV5-1 with TRBJ2-2; 11 nucleotides match TRBD2. This CDR3 comprises 16 residues. V shed 4 bases and J 6 bases; nucleotides not matched to a gene: 8. CDR1 is SGHRS and CDR2 is YFSETQ in the germline V gene. CDR3 sequence reads: CASSPRLAGNSGELFF. CDR3 bases: TGCGCCAGCAGCCCCAGACTAGCGGGAAACTCCGGGGAGCTGTTTTTT. Variable domain in full (rest from reference TRBV5-1 and TRBJ2-2): KAGVTQTPRYLIKTRGQQVTLSCSPISGHRSVSWYQQTPGQGLQFLFEYFSETQRNKGNFPGRFSGRQFSNSRSEMNVSTLELGDSALYLCASSPRLAGNSGELFFGEGSRLTVL.

The CDR3 nucleotides are TGCAGCGTTGCCCAGCGTCTTAACAATGAGCAGTTCTTC. Protein sequence: CSVAQRLNNEQFF. The chain joins TRBV29-1 to TRBJ2-1; no clear D gene. The CDR3 runs 13 residues. CDR1 SQVTM and CDR2 ANQGSEA come from the germline V gene. Trimming removed 4 bases at V and 5 bases at J, with 12 bases between.

The chain carries TRBV27 and TRBJ2-5, with 8 bases identical to TRBD1. Unmatched junction bases numbered 4, after V lost 5 bases and J lost 5 bases. The CDR3 loop spans 13 amino acids. Looked up from germline, CDR1 is MNHEY and CDR2 is SMNVEV (reference sequence). CDR3 loop: CASSGQGRETQYF. The DNA for the CDR3 is TGTGCCAGCAGTGGACAGGGTCGGGAGACCCAGTACTTC.

This chain uses TRBV7-9 with TRBJ2-7; D may be TRBD1 (6 bases). The CDR3 extends over 13 amino acids. The V gene lost 4 bases and the J gene lost 3 bases, with 10 bases spanning the gap. CDR1 is SEHNR and CDR2 is FQNEAQ in the germline V gene (reference sequence). CDR3 protein: CASSSDSYYEQYF. The CDR3 bases are TGTGCCAGCAGCTCGGACAGTTACTACGAGCAGTACTTC.

J is TRBJ2-1 and V is TRBV7-9; TRBD2 aligns across 7 bases. Germline-derived CDR1 and CDR2 are SEHNR and FQNEAQ (reference sequence). This CDR3 comprises 14 residues. V lost 3 bases, J lost 6 bases, and 5 bases stayed unmatched. The CDR3: CASSFDAGVNEQFF. The CDR3 region has the DNA TGTGCCAGCAGCTTCGATGCGGGAGTCAATGAGCAGTTCTTC.

The rearrangement links TRBV18 to TRBJ2-5, with D hard to call. Trimming pared 2 bases from V and 1 base from J, leaving 11 bases between. Germline CDR1 reads KGHSH; CDR2 reads LQKENI. The length of the CDR3 is 15 residues. The CDR3 sequence is CASSPRQAVQETQYF. CDR3 in DNA: TGTGCCAGCTCACCAAGGCAGGCCGTCCAAGAGACCCAGTACTTC.

V and J are TRBV6-1 and TRBJ2-7, with D possibly TRBD1 on 5 matching bases. The germline gives CDR1 MNHNS, CDR2 SASEGT. V shed 6 bases and J shed 1 base, with 7 bases lying between them. The CDR3 consists of 12 residues. The CDR3 here is CASSAGSYEQYF. The DNA for the CDR3 is TGTGCCAGCAGCGCAGGGTCCTACGAGCAGTACTTC.

This chain joins TRBV10-2 and TRBJ2-7; D gene ambiguous. V was shortened by 7 bases and J by 7 bases, with 11 bases between the two germline ends. Germline values: CDR1 WSHSY, CDR2 SAAADI. CDR3 length: 11 amino acids. CDR3 sequence (DNA): TGCGCCAGCATGCATACAAATGAGCAGTACTTC. This gives the protein CASMHTNEQYF.

The rearrangement uses TRBV30 and TRBJ1-3; D is unresolved. V was clipped by 3 bases and J by 0 bases, with 6 bases between them. The CDR3 consists of 13 residues. The germline V gene encodes CDR1 GTSNPN and CDR2 SVGIG (reference sequence). This chain's CDR3 is CAWSLGSGNTIYF. Here the CDR3 DNA reads TGTGCCTGGAGCCTCGGCTCTGGAAACACCATATATTTT.

The chain is built from TRBV7-3 and TRBJ2-1; 11 bases line up with TRBD2. Unmatched junction bases numbered 6, after V lost 5 bases and J lost 9 bases. The CDR3 spans 14 residues. CDR1 and CDR2 from the germline V gene are SGHTA and FQGTGA. Here the CDR3 reads CASSLLAGAGEQFF. DNA of the CDR3: TGTGCCAGCAGCCTACTAGCGGGAGCAGGTGAGCAGTTCTTC.

The chain uses TRBV28 and TRBJ1-2; TRBD1 matches 11 bases. Germline V gene sequence: CDR1 MDHEN, CDR2 SYDVKM. With V trimmed by 4 bases and J by 3 bases, 7 bases remained unmatched. CDR3 size: 16 residues. CDR3 region: CASSSKRTGGYYGYTF. CDR3 bases: TGTGCCAGCAGTTCAAAAAGGACAGGGGGCTACTATGGCTACACCTTC.

In this sample, this clone turned up a few times. The chain uses TRBV9 and TRBJ2-7, with TRBD2 as a possible D gene (6 bases). The CDR3 has 15 residues. CDR1 SGDLS and CDR2 YYNGEE come from the germline V gene. The V gene lost 0 bases and the J gene lost 3 bases, with 13 bases spanning the gap. The CDR3 reads CASSVGDAGSYEQYF. CDR3 bases: TGTGCCAGCAGCGTAGGGGACGCGGGGAGCTACGAGCAGTACTTC.

The chain links TRBV6-1 to TRBJ1-5; D not resolved. There are 11 residues in the CDR3. Germline lookup yields CDR1 MNHNS and CDR2 SASEGT. Between the trimmed V and J ends, which lost 3 bases and 11 bases, there was a span of 8 bases. CDR3 amino acids: CASSDRRAQHF. The CDR3 DNA reads as TGTGCCAGCAGTGACCGCCGGGCCCAGCATTTT.

The chain couples TRBV9 to TRBJ2-1, with a weak D call TRBD2 (6 bases). V lost 2 bases and J 3 bases, leaving 12 bases between the germline ends. The length of the CDR3 is 15 residues. The V gene's germline CDR1 is SGDLS and CDR2 YYNGEE. The CDR3 DNA reads TGTGCCAGCAGCGTCGATATCGGGGGCTACAATGAGCAGTTCTTC. It specifies CASSVDIGGYNEQFF. The variable domain in full, with the rest retrieved from reference TRBV9 and TRBJ2-1, is DSGVTQTPKHLITATGQRVTLRCSPRSGDLSVYWYQQSLDQGLQFLIQYYNGEERAKGNILERFSAQQFPDLHSELNLSSLELGDSALYFCASSVDIGGYNEQFFGPGTRLTVL.

The V gene is TRBV30, the J gene TRBJ1-5; the match to TRBD1 covers 7 bases. Germline CDR1 and CDR2: GTSNPN and SVGIG (reference sequence). There are 13 residues in the CDR3. The V and J ends lost 3 bases and 4 bases, in that order; junction bases with no gene match: 3. CDR3 nucleotide sequence: TGTGCCTGGAGCGGCAGGGGGAATCAGCCCCAGCATTTT. Encoded protein: CAWSGRGNQPQHF. Combining the CDR3 with reference TRBV30 and TRBJ1-5 gives the whole variable domain SQTIHQWPATLVQPVGSPLSLECTVEGTSNPNLYWYRQAAGRGLQLLFYSVGIGQISSEVPQNLSASRPQDRQFILSSKKLLLSDSGFYLCAWSGRGNQPQHFGDGTRLSIL.

This clone was seen just once. V usage is TRBV27 and J usage is TRBJ1-5; the D gene is possibly TRBD1 (6 bases). Germline V gene lookup returns CDR1 MNHEY and CDR2 SMNVEV (reference sequence). CDR3 length: 14 amino acids. V was clipped by 4 bases and J by 3 bases, with 10 bases between them. This CDR3 reads CASSSGDNNQPQHF. DNA of the CDR3: TGTGCCAGCAGTTCAGGGGACAACAATCAGCCCCAGCATTTT.

This clone was observed a few times. The rearrangement links TRBV28 to TRBJ1-4; tentatively, D is TRBD1 (6 bases). The V end lost 1 base, the J end lost 1 base, and 13 bases lay between the germline ends. The CDR3 totals 17 residues. Germline V lookup: CDR1 MDHEN, CDR2 SYDVKM. Written as DNA, the CDR3 is TGTGCCAGCAGTTTATCAGTCCAGGGGTTAACTAATGAAAAACTGTTTTTT. Amino acid sequence: CASSLSVQGLTNEKLFF.